This is a list of T cell receptor beta chains from one sample in a study of prognosis after radiotherapy for stage I lung cancer. TCRdb re-called the multiplex PCR reads with MiXCR, one entry per CDR3 protein. Among about 51,000 distinct CDR3 sequences listed, about 35% were seen once. Specimen: PBMCs, collected before or after stereotactic body radiation therapy (not recorded which). Receptors originate from a donor over 45 with non-small cell lung cancer. The CDR3 runs from the conserved cysteine through the conserved F or W.

TRBJ1-5 | TRBV24-1 | CATSECGNQPHHF
TRBJ1-2 | TRBV28 | CASAPISSLGYGYTF
TRBJ2-7 | TRBV7-2 | CASSLGGAEIYEQYF
TRBJ2-2 | TRBV7-9 | CASSLARVNPGELFF
TRBJ1-1 | TRBV12-3/TRBV12-4 | CASSGDWAGEAFF
TRBJ2-2 | TRBV5-1 | CASSPTSGNTGELFF
TRBJ2-2 | TRBV20-1 | CSARAGAGTGELFF
TRBJ2-7 | TRBV6-1 | CATRQAYEQYF
TRBJ1-4 | TRBV6-1 | CASRDRGMGNEKLFF
TRBJ2-3 | TRBV3-2 | CASSQEKRQGASQDTQYF
TRBJ2-3 | TRBV9 | CASSVMGLVGDTQYF
TRBJ2-3 | TRBV24-1 | CATSVRGSSTYTQYF
TRBJ1-4 | TRBV6-1 | CASSEAVGGGEKLFF
TRBJ2-1 | TRBV19 | CASSAVAAGGGVEQFF
TRBJ2-3 | TRBV5-5 | CASSLWDSSTDTQYF
TRBJ2-1 | TRBV30 | CAWSRGLAAEQFF
TRBJ2-2 | TRBV4-1 | CASSLSRVLTSGRSGELFF
TRBJ2-7 | TRBV5-5 | CASSPRTQGQNYEQYF
TRBJ2-2 | TRBV6-1 | CASLRGSWLTGELFF
TRBJ2-3 | TRBV28 | CASSLTSGRARALITDTQYF